A selection of T cell receptor beta chains follows, all from one sample in a study of stem cell transplantation in POMP-related autoinflammatory disease. This table comes from immunoSEQ multiplex PCR, and its TCRdb copy is limited to in-frame clones, with some not included. Altogether more than 25,000 clones are present, about 91% being singletons, with the ten largest covering 0.72%. The input for sequencing was CD4+ T cells from PBMCs, taken before stem cell transplantation. The receptors derive from a human donor with POMP-related autoinflammation and immune dysregulation (PRAID). Both conserved end residues are part of each CDR3. The D gene is left open where the match is weak.

D gene: TRBD2; V gene: TRBV19; J gene: TRBJ2-1; CDR3 protein: CASSGRTSSWAYNEQFF; CDR3 DNA: TGTGCCAGTAGTGGCCGGACTAGCTCATGGGCTTACAATGAGCAGTTCTTC
D gene: .; V gene: TRBV6-5; J gene: TRBJ2-2; CDR3 protein: CASSFLQDPGELFF; CDR3 DNA: TGTGCCAGCAGTTTCCTACAGGATCCCGGGGAGCTGTTTTTT
D gene: .; V gene: TRBV4-1; J gene: TRBJ1-1; CDR3 protein: CASSQEGAGFLGDTEAFF; CDR3 DNA: TGCGCCAGCAGCCAAGAAGGGGCGGGCTTCCTTGGGGACACTGAAGCTTTCTTT
D gene: .; V gene: TRBV7-3; J gene: TRBJ1-6; CDR3 protein: CASSLGRRSYNSPLHF; CDR3 DNA: TGTGCCAGCAGCTTGGGCAGACGCTCCTATAATTCACCCCTCCACTTT
D gene: .; V gene: TRBV15; J gene: TRBJ2-7; CDR3 protein: CATSRVGVTGYEQYF; CDR3 DNA: TGTGCCACCAGCAGAGTCGGGGTAACGGGCTACGAGCAGTACTTC
D gene: .; V gene: TRBV6-1; J gene: TRBJ2-7; CDR3 protein: CASNQPTYEQYF; CDR3 DNA: TGTGCCAGCAATCAGCCCACCTACGAGCAGTACTTC
D gene: TRBD2; V gene: TRBV5-1; J gene: TRBJ2-3; CDR3 protein: CASSFSGGPSTDTQYF; CDR3 DNA: TGCGCCAGCAGCTTTAGCGGGGGGCCTAGCACAGATACGCAGTATTTT
D gene: TRBD1; V gene: TRBV27; J gene: TRBJ2-7; CDR3 protein: CASSLGTGVSYEQYF; CDR3 DNA: TGTGCCAGCAGTTTAGGGACAGGGGTCTCCTACGAGCAGTACTTC
D gene: TRBD2; V gene: TRBV12-5; J gene: TRBJ2-7; CDR3 protein: CATGERGLDEQYF; CDR3 DNA: TGTGCTACCGGGGAGCGGGGTCTCGACGAGCAGTACTTC
D gene: .; V gene: TRBV7-9; J gene: TRBJ2-3; CDR3 protein: CASQPRSGGSDTQYF; CDR3 DNA: TGTGCCAGCCAGCCGCGCAGTGGCGGGTCAGATACGCAGTATTTT